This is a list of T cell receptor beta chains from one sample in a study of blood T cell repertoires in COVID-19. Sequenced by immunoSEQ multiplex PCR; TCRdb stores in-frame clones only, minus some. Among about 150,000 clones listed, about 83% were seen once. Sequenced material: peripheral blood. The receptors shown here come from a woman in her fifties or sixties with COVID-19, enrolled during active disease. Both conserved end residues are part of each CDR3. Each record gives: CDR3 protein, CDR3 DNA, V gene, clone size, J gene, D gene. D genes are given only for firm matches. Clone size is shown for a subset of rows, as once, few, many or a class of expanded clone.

CDR3: CASSIPGVPEAFF
DNA: TGTGCCAGCAGCATCCCAGGGGTCCCTGAAGCTTTCTTT
V: TRBV7-2
size: NA
J: TRBJ1-1
D: NA

CDR3: CASSATDHNSPLHF
DNA: TGTGCCAGCAGCGCGACAGACCATAATTCACCCCTCCACTTT
V: TRBV9
size: NA
J: TRBJ1-6
D: NA

CDR3: CASSLSGQGRYEQYF
DNA: TGTGCCAGCAGCTTGTCGGGACAGGGACGCTACGAGCAGTACTTC
V: TRBV5-4
size: once
J: TRBJ2-7
D: TRBD1

CDR3: CASSFRDRGLDEQFF
DNA: TGCGCCAGCAGCTTCCGGGACAGGGGTCTTGATGAGCAGTTCTTC
V: TRBV5-1
size: many
J: TRBJ2-1
D: TRBD1

CDR3: CASSLDFSGSNEQYF
DNA: TGTGCCAGCAGCTTAGATTTTTCGGGGTCAAACGAGCAGTACTTC
V: TRBV11-2
size: NA
J: TRBJ2-7
D: NA

CDR3: CASSQAGTPGHGYTF
DNA: TGTGCCAGCAGCCAAGCCGGGACACCCGGGCATGGCTACACCTTC
V: TRBV4-2
size: NA
J: TRBJ1-2
D: NA

CDR3: CASSFGGRAGELFF
DNA: TGTGCCAGCAGCTTCGGAGGGCGGGCCGGGGAGCTGTTTTTT
V: TRBV5-4
size: NA
J: TRBJ2-2
D: NA

CDR3: CAWGFRGNNQPQHF
DNA: TGTGCCTGGGGATTCAGGGGGAATAATCAGCCCCAGCATTTT
V: TRBV30
size: NA
J: TRBJ1-5
D: TRBD1

CDR3: CASSEAGTGANVLTF
DNA: TGTGCCAGCAGTGAGGCAGGGACTGGGGCCAACGTCCTGACTTTC
V: TRBV2
size: NA
J: TRBJ2-6
D: NA

CDR3: CASSISPATPNEKLFF
DNA: TGTGCCAGTAGTATATCACCGGCGACACCTAATGAAAAACTGTTTTTT
V: TRBV19
size: NA
J: TRBJ1-4
D: NA

CDR3: CASLQENSPLHF
DNA: TGTGCCAGCCTACAGGAGAATTCACCCCTCCACTTT
V: TRBV2
size: NA
J: TRBJ1-6
D: NA

CDR3: CASSIQLGRDEQFF
DNA: TGTGCCAGCAGCATACAGCTTGGGCGCGATGAGCAGTTCTTC
V: TRBV7-8
size: NA
J: TRBJ2-1
D: NA

CDR3: CASNLVQQNTEAFF
DNA: TGCGCCAGCAACTTGGTACAGCAGAACACTGAAGCTTTCTTT
V: TRBV5-1
size: NA
J: TRBJ1-1
D: NA

CDR3: CASSLYRKNTEAFF
DNA: TGCGCCAGCAGCTTGTACAGGAAGAACACTGAAGCTTTCTTT
V: TRBV5-1
size: NA
J: TRBJ1-1
D: NA

CDR3: CASRKSTLSNQPQHF
DNA: TGTGCCAGCAGGAAGTCGACACTTAGCAATCAGCCCCAGCATTTT
V: TRBV6-5
size: NA
J: TRBJ1-5
D: NA

CDR3: CASSFVDRLNSPLHF
DNA: TGTGCCAGCAGCTTCGTCGACAGGCTGAATTCACCCCTCCACTTT
V: TRBV11-2
size: NA
J: TRBJ1-6
D: NA

CDR3: CASSLGGVQETQYF
DNA: TGCGCCAGCAGCTTAGGCGGGGTCCAAGAGACCCAGTACTTC
V: TRBV5-1
size: NA
J: TRBJ2-5
D: NA

CDR3: CASGLGGLAGVKDTQYF
DNA: TGTGCTAGTGGTTTGGGCGGACTAGCGGGAGTAAAAGATACGCAGTATTTT
V: TRBV12-5
size: NA
J: TRBJ2-3
D: TRBD2

CDR3: CASSIDSGTGNYGYTF
DNA: TGTGCCAGTAGTATAGATTCGGGGACAGGGAACTATGGCTACACCTTC
V: TRBV19
size: NA
J: TRBJ1-2
D: TRBD1

CDR3: CASSPRDDYGYTF
DNA: TGTGCCAGCTCACCGCGGGACGACTATGGCTACACCTTC
V: TRBV18
size: few
J: TRBJ1-2
D: NA

CDR3: CASSLEDNPGNTIYF
DNA: TGCGCCAGCAGCTTGGAGGACAACCCTGGAAACACCATATATTTT
V: TRBV5-1
size: NA
J: TRBJ1-3
D: NA

CDR3: CASSSTGTSPLHF
DNA: TGTGCCAGCAGCTCGACAGGGACTTCACCCCTCCACTTT
V: TRBV7-6
size: NA
J: TRBJ1-6
D: TRBD1

CDR3: CASSAGQQNTGELFF
DNA: TGTGCCAGCAGCGCGGGACAGCAGAACACCGGGGAGCTGTTTTTT
V: TRBV7-9
size: NA
J: TRBJ2-2
D: NA

CDR3: CASSGGTGSSGRARETQYF
DNA: TGTGCCAGCAGTGGCGGGACAGGGTCAAGCGGGAGGGCGAGAGAGACCCAGTACTTC
V: TRBV6-1
size: NA
J: TRBJ2-5
D: NA

CDR3: CASSQDSRQPQHF
DNA: TGTGCCAGCAGCCAAGATTCTAGGCAGCCCCAGCATTTT
V: TRBV3-1/TRBV3-2
size: NA
J: TRBJ1-5
D: NA

CDR3: CASSDNIAGEGRDTQYF
DNA: TGTGCCAGCAGTGACAATATTGCGGGAGAGGGACGAGATACGCAGTATTTT
V: TRBV6-4
size: NA
J: TRBJ2-3
D: TRBD2

CDR3: CASSPAGDRDTEAFF
DNA: TGTGCCAGCAGCCCCGCCGGAGACAGGGACACTGAAGCTTTCTTT
V: TRBV11-3
size: NA
J: TRBJ1-1
D: TRBD1

CDR3: CASRADRGSNQPQHF
DNA: TGTGCCAGCAGAGCTGACAGGGGGAGCAATCAGCCCCAGCATTTT
V: TRBV6-5
size: NA
J: TRBJ1-5
D: TRBD1

CDR3: CASSLVLGSSGGTQYF
DNA: TGTGCCAGCAGCTTGGTCCTCGGGAGTTCGGGCGGGACCCAGTACTTC
V: TRBV5-5
size: once
J: TRBJ2-5
D: NA

CDR3: CASSYPTGGAVEGYTF
DNA: TGTGCCAGCAGCTACCCGACAGGGGGCGCGGTAGAGGGCTACACCTTC
V: TRBV7-9
size: NA
J: TRBJ1-2
D: TRBD1

CDR3: CASSLQSRGAFF
DNA: TGTGCCAGCAGCTTGCAGAGCCGAGGCGCTTTCTTT
V: TRBV5-5
size: few
J: TRBJ1-1
D: NA

CDR3: CASSGQNSGNTIYF
DNA: TGTGCCAGCTCTGGGCAGAACTCTGGAAACACCATATATTTT
V: TRBV18
size: few
J: TRBJ1-3
D: NA

CDR3: CASSSSTGVQETQYF
DNA: TGCGCCAGCAGCTCATCGACAGGGGTCCAAGAGACCCAGTACTTC
V: TRBV10-1
size: NA
J: TRBJ2-5
D: TRBD1

CDR3: CASSPLQDTEAFF
DNA: TGTGCCAGCAGCCCTCTTCAGGACACTGAAGCTTTCTTT
V: TRBV11-2
size: NA
J: TRBJ1-1
D: NA

CDR3: CASSTWGGSSSTDTQYF
DNA: TGCGCCAGCAGCACATGGGGGGGATCCTCTAGCACAGATACGCAGTATTTT
V: TRBV5-1
size: NA
J: TRBJ2-3
D: TRBD2

CDR3: CASSAQTGGETEAFF
DNA: TGCGCCAGCAGTGCTCAGACAGGGGGCGAAACTGAAGCTTTCTTT
V: TRBV10-2
size: many
J: TRBJ1-1
D: TRBD1

CDR3: CASSADRGDQPQHF
DNA: TGTGCCAGCAGCGCGGACAGGGGTGATCAGCCCCAGCATTTT
V: TRBV5-4
size: NA
J: TRBJ1-5
D: TRBD1

CDR3: CACSVGNTIYF
DNA: TGCGCCTGTTCTGTCGGAAACACCATATATTTT
V: TRBV5-1
size: once
J: TRBJ1-3
D: NA

CDR3: CASSLDRGRITGELFF
DNA: TGCGCCAGCAGCTTAGACAGGGGGCGTATCACCGGGGAGCTGTTTTTT
V: TRBV5-1
size: many
J: TRBJ2-2
D: TRBD1

CDR3: CASSPSQTVRFF
DNA: TGTGCCAGTAGCCCTAGTCAGACAGTGCGGTTCTTC
V: TRBV19
size: NA
J: TRBJ2-1
D: NA

CDR3: CASSLSRDSHYGYTF
DNA: TGTGCCAGCTCACTAAGCCGGGACAGTCACTATGGCTACACCTTC
V: TRBV18
size: NA
J: TRBJ1-2
D: TRBD1

CDR3: CASSQTGLNQPQHF
DNA: TGTGCCAGCAGTCAAACAGGGCTGAATCAGCCCCAGCATTTT
V: TRBV6-5
size: NA
J: TRBJ1-5
D: NA

CDR3: CASSLYRGGVRPYEQYF
DNA: TGTGCCAGCAGTTTATATCGGGGGGGGGTACGGCCCTACGAGCAGTACTTC
V: TRBV27
size: once
J: TRBJ2-7
D: TRBD2

CDR3: CASSSGNEQFF
DNA: TGTGCCAGCAGCTCAGGGAATGAGCAGTTCTTC
V: TRBV7-3
size: once
J: TRBJ2-1
D: NA